The next 5 T cell receptor beta chains were all read from a single sample in a study of blood T cell repertoires in COVID-19. Clones were read by immunoSEQ multiplex PCR, and TCRdb kept only the in-frame ones, dropping some. The table lists roughly 97,000 clones, around 90% of them singletons. The specimen was peripheral blood. These TCRs come from a human donor in a cohort sampled during active COVID-19.

The chain joins TRBV4-2 to TRBJ2-2; TRBD2 matches 11 bases. In germline, CDR1 is LGHNA, CDR2 YNFKEQ. The V segment lost 0 bases and the J segment 8 bases; nucleotides outside the gene matches: 11. The CDR3 consists of 18 residues. CDR3 residues: CASSQDGTSGGPTGELFF. The DNA of the CDR3 is TGTGCCAGCAGCCAAGATGGGACTAGCGGAGGGCCTACGGGGGAGCTGTTTTTT.

This clone was recorded only once. The rearrangement joins TRBV4-1 to TRBJ2-1; D perhaps matches TRBD2 (6 bases). This CDR3 contains 14 residues. Trimming removed 10 bases at V and 6 bases at J, with 19 bases between. Germline loops: CDR1 MGHRA, CDR2 YSYEKL. The CDR3 loop is CAISSAEGINEQFF. The CDR3 DNA reads TGCGCCATCTCCTCCGCGGAGGGGATCAATGAGCAGTTCTTC.

This chain's CDR3 is CASSQEEGGGPYEQYF. The CDR3 DNA reads as TGTGCCAGCAGCCAAGAGGAAGGCGGGGGACCCTACGAGCAGTACTTC. The rearrangement links TRBV4-2 to TRBJ2-7, with 7 bases aligning to TRBD2. The junction had 7 bases not matched to a gene; V was cut back by 0 bases and J by 2 bases. The germline gives CDR1 LGHNA, CDR2 YNFKEQ. The CDR3 loop spans 16 amino acids.

This clone has just a few counts. The rearrangement links TRBV19 to TRBJ1-2; D gene uncertain. V lost 3 bases and J lost 4, with 15 bases in between. The CDR3 has 15 amino acids. Germline CDR1 LNHDA, CDR2 SQIVND (reference sequence). CDR3 amino acids: CASSIPNLVSYGYTF. The CDR3 DNA reads TGTGCCAGTAGTATCCCTAATTTGGTCTCCTATGGCTACACCTTC.

The rearrangement joins TRBV19 to TRBJ1-4; no definite D call. V was cut by 7 bases and J by 8 bases, with 17 bases left in between. The CDR3 spans 14 residues. The V gene's germline CDR1 is LNHDA and CDR2 SQIVND (reference sequence). CDR3 sequence reads: CASTRNPEIEKLFF. The CDR3 region has the DNA TGTGCCAGTACGAGAAACCCGGAGATCGAAAAACTGTTTTTT. Full variable domain (remainder filled in from reference TRBV19 and TRBJ1-4): DGGITQSPKYLFRKEGQNVTLSCEQNLNHDAMYWYRQDPGQGLRLIYYSQIVNDFQKGDIAEGYSVSREKKESFPLTVTSAQKNPTAFYLCASTRNPEIEKLFFGSGTQLSVL.